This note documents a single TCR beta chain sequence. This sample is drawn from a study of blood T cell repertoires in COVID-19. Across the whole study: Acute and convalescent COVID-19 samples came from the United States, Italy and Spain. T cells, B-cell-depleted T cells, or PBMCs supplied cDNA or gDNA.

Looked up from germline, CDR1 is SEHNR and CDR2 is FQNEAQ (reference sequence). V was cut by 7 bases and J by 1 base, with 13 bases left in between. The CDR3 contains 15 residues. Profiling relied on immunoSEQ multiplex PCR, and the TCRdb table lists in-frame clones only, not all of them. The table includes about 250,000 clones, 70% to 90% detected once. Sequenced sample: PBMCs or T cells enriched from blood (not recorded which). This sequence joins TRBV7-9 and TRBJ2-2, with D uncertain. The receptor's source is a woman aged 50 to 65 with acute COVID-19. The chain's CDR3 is CASTPATQNTGELFF. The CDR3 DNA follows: TGTGCCAGCACCCCGGCGACACAGAACACCGGGGAGCTGTTTTTT.